What follows are 15 T cell receptor beta chains derived from one specimen sequenced in a study of cytomegalovirus exposure and HLA in healthy donors. Amplification used 60 Vbeta primers and 13 Jbeta primers. The table came from immunoSEQ multiplex PCR; TCRdb's copy has only in-frame clones and leaves some out. The sample holds 80,000 to 100,000 clones, roughly 77% seen once. The specimen was PBMCs. The receptors shown here come from a man aged 30 to 39 in good health and CMV-seronegative.

This chain joins TRBV30 and TRBJ2-5; 8 nucleotides align to TRBD2. Germline CDR1 GTSNPN, CDR2 SVGIG (reference sequence). V shed 0 bases, J shed 5 bases, and the junction held 5 bases outside the gene matches. This CDR3 has 14 residues. The CDR3 coding sequence is TGTGCCTGGAGTGTACGGGAGGGCCTGGAGACCCAGTACTTC. Its translation is CAWSVREGLETQYF. The whole variable domain, remainder taken from reference TRBV30 and TRBJ2-5, is SQTIHQWPATLVQPVGSPLSLECTVEGTSNPNLYWYRQAAGRGLQLLFYSVGIGQISSEVPQNLSASRPQDRQFILSSKKLLLSDSGFYLCAWSVREGLETQYFGPGTRLLVL.

V and J are TRBV19 and TRBJ2-6; D perhaps matches TRBD1 (5 bases). This CDR3 has 15 residues. From germline, CDR1 is LNHDA and CDR2 SQIVND (reference sequence). Trimming cost V 6 bases and J 2 bases, with 11 bases left between them. This CDR3 is CASSPGNPGANVLTF. The DNA for the CDR3 is TGTGCCAGTAGCCCAGGGAACCCTGGGGCCAACGTCCTGACTTTC.

This chain uses TRBV5-1 with TRBJ1-1; weak D call: TRBD1 (6 bases). Looked up from germline, CDR1 is SGHRS and CDR2 is YFSETQ. V lost 1 base and J lost 1, with 11 bases in between. The length of the CDR3 is 15 residues. The DNA for the CDR3 is TGCGCCAGCAGCTTGTGGGGGCTGGGGAACACTGAAGCTTTCTTT. Protein sequence: CASSLWGLGNTEAFF.

The V and J genes are TRBV10-3 and TRBJ2-3; 9 bases fit TRBD1. J was trimmed by 2 bases and V by 3 bases; bases with no gene match: 6. Germline CDR1 ENHRY, CDR2 SYGVKD. The CDR3 is 16 residues long. CDR3 protein: CAISDPGTGITDTQYF. The CDR3 nucleotides read TGTGCCATCAGTGACCCCGGGACAGGGATCACAGATACGCAGTATTTT.

The chain recombines TRBV5-1 with TRBJ2-1; TRBD2 matches at 9 bases. Trimming took 1 base from V and 5 from J; bases not matched to a gene: 4. This CDR3 has 15 amino acids. The germline CDR1 and CDR2 sequences are SGHRS and YFSETQ. The CDR3 loop is CASSLREREDNEQFF. The CDR3 DNA follows: TGCGCCAGCAGCTTGCGGGAGCGGGAGGACAATGAGCAGTTCTTC.

This clone appeared a single time. The rearrangement links TRBV4-2 to TRBJ1-5, with D perhaps TRBD1 (5 bases). Germline V gene lookup returns CDR1 LGHNA and CDR2 YNFKEQ. The CDR3 has 13 amino acids. V lost 7 bases and J lost 5, with 12 bases in between. As DNA, the CDR3 is TGTGCCAGCACCGAAGGCAGGGATCAGCCCCAGCATTTT. This translates into CASTEGRDQPQHF.

V and J are TRBV5-1 and TRBJ2-1, with a weak D call TRBD1 (6 bases). The CDR3 totals 15 residues. V shed 0 bases and J shed 4 bases, with 11 bases lying between them. Germline values: CDR1 SGHRS, CDR2 YFSETQ. CDR3 DNA sequence: TGCGCCAGCAGCTTGGGGCAGGGGAGTTACAATGAGCAGTTCTTC. Translation: CASSLGQGSYNEQFF.

This chain uses TRBV5-8 with TRBJ1-2; TRBD1 aligns across 8 bases. The CDR3 consists of 15 residues. V was clipped by 3 bases and J by 9 bases; unmatched bases: 13. Per the germline V gene, CDR1 is SGHTS and CDR2 is YDEGEE. The CDR3 loop reads CASSSNGYRGGSYTF. CDR3 coding DNA: TGTGCCAGCAGCTCTAACGGCTACAGGGGGGGAAGCTACACCTTC.

The V and J genes are TRBV5-6 and TRBJ2-1; D uncertain. Germline loops: CDR1 SGHDT, CDR2 YYEEEE. Trimming took 0 bases from V and 8 from J, leaving 6 bases between them. This CDR3 has 12 residues. The CDR3 sequence: CASSLVGYEQFF. In nucleotides, the CDR3 is TGTGCCAGCAGCTTGGTCGGGTATGAGCAGTTCTTC. The variable domain in full, with the rest retrieved from reference TRBV5-6 and TRBJ2-1, is DAGVTQSPTHLIKTRGQQVTLRCSPKSGHDTVSWYQQALGQGPQFIFQYYEEEERQRGNFPDRFSGHQFPNYSSELNVNALLLGDSALYLCASSLVGYEQFFGPGTRLTVL.

This chain links TRBV27 with TRBJ2-1, with TRBD2 as a possible D gene (7 bases). Looked up from germline, CDR1 is MNHEY and CDR2 is SMNVEV (reference sequence). The V end lost 6 bases, the J end lost 7 bases, and 19 bases lay between the germline ends. This CDR3 contains 15 residues. For the CDR3, the DNA is TGTGCCAGCAGACCGACGGGGGGCGAGGGGAATGAGCAGTTCTTC. Translation: CASRPTGGEGNEQFF.

V usage is TRBV5-1 and J usage is TRBJ1-1; D might be TRBD1 (6 bases). The CDR3 runs 15 residues. The germline gives CDR1 SGHRS, CDR2 YFSETQ. Trimming removed 2 bases from V and 0 bases from J, with 11 bases in between. The chain's CDR3 is CASSFYQGMNTEAFF. The CDR3 DNA follows: TGCGCCAGCAGCTTCTATCAGGGGATGAACACTGAAGCTTTCTTT.

CDR3 DNA: TGTGCCAGCAGTTTCTCGGGACAGGGGGCTGAAGCTTTCTTT. Translation gives CASSFSGQGAEAFF. The chain couples TRBV28 to TRBJ1-1; TRBD1 matches 11 bases. The CDR3 is 14 residues long. The V and J ends lost 3 bases and 6 bases, in that order; junction bases with no gene match: 3. Germline lookup yields CDR1 MDHEN and CDR2 SYDVKM.

CDR3 in amino acids: CASSAEQGALGNTIYF. The DNA for the CDR3 is TGTGCCAGCAGCGCCGAACAGGGGGCGCTGGGAAACACCATATATTTT. The V call is TRBV9, the J call TRBJ1-3, with 9 bases matching TRBD1. The CDR3 length is 16 residues. With 3 bases clipped from V and 4 bases from J, the junction kept 8 bases outside the gene matches. The germline V gene encodes CDR1 SGDLS and CDR2 YYNGEE.

This clone was seen only once. Written as DNA, the CDR3 is TGTGCCAGCAGCTGGGGGACAGTCGGAAACACCATATATTTT. Translating it yields CASSWGTVGNTIYF. The V gene is TRBV11-2, the J gene TRBJ1-3; 7 nucleotides line up with TRBD1. The length of the CDR3 is 14 residues. Trimming at V came to 4 bases and at J to 4 bases, leaving 4 bases not matched to a gene. CDR1 and CDR2 from the germline V gene are SGHAT and FQNNGV. Drawing the rest from reference TRBV11-2 and TRBJ1-3, the complete variable domain is EAGVAQSPRYKIIEKRQSVAFWCNPISGHATLYWYQQILGQGPKLLIQFQNNGVVDDSQLPKDRFSAERLKGVDSTLKIQPAKLEDSAVYLCASSWGTVGNTIYFGEGSWLTVV.

V is TRBV5-4 and J is TRBJ1-1; D gene ambiguous. The CDR3 has 13 residues. Trimming shortened V by 8 bases and J by 1 base, and 12 bases separated the two germline ends. CDR1 SGHNT and CDR2 YYREEE come from the germline V gene (reference sequence). Here the CDR3 DNA reads TGTGCCAGTCTTAAAGAACAGAACACTGAAGCTTTCTTT. Encoded protein: CASLKEQNTEAFF.